This T cell receptor beta chain comes out of a study of cytomegalovirus exposure and HLA in healthy donors. Study background: Roughly 77 million unique TCRs from HLA-typed donors made up an early data release. Study outcomes and limitations: The study flagged approximately 180 TCR beta chains as cytomegalovirus-associated.

V lost 4 bases, J lost 3 bases, and 18 bases lay in between. CDR1 LNHDA and CDR2 SQIVND come from the germline V gene (reference sequence). CDR3 length equals 16 residues. The PCR used 60 Vbeta and 13 Jbeta primers. TCRdb keeps only in-frame clones here, not all; method: immunoSEQ multiplex PCR. There are some 150,000 clones in the sample; over 75% occur only once, and 2.2% lies in the top ten. On this clone: Its antigen is still unknown.

The chain is built from TRBV19 and TRBJ1-2, with D uncertain. This TCR was recovered from a young man in good health and CMV-seronegative. The specimen sequenced was PBMCs. The CDR3, as DNA: TGTGCCAGTAGTACCTCGTTTACGGGGTCCGACTATGGCTACACCTTC. It translates to CASSTSFTGSDYGYTF.